Sequencing of this TCR beta chain was carried out in a study of cytomegalovirus exposure and HLA in healthy donors. Primers included in the PCR were 60 Vbeta and 13 Jbeta primers. The protocol was immunoSEQ multiplex PCR, while the TCRdb copy is restricted to in-frame clones and leaves out a portion. In the table there are some 67,000 clones, roughly nine tenths of which are singletons. CDR3 length: 18 amino acids. The chain is built from TRBV21-1 and TRBJ2-7; no DNA check was done on the table's D call, TRBD2. TRBV21-1 is a known pseudogene. The TCR was taken from a woman between 25 and 40 years old in good health and CMV-seropositive. The source material was PBMCs. The CDR3 reads CASSSLRLALPLSYEQYF. In DNA form, the CDR3 reads TGTGCCAGCAGCAGCCTAAGGCTAGCCCTACCGTTATCCTACGAGCAGTACTTC.